This passage covers 13 T cell receptor beta chains from one sample sequenced in a study of shared clonotypes between healthy human individuals. The protocol was immunoSEQ multiplex PCR, while the TCRdb copy is restricted to in-frame clones and leaves out a portion. The profile covers around 1.1 million clones, with around three quarters appearing a single time and 0.85% to 1% taken by the ten largest. The material sequenced was memory CD4+ T cells from PBMCs. The subset: CD45RA-negative fraction. These receptors all come from a man between 18 and 29 years old in good health. Some clones in this sample may be carry-over from other donors' samples.

Note on this clone: The identical CDR3 is also encoded by other nucleotide sequences in the sample. The rearrangement joins TRBV6-6 to TRBJ2-7; 9 bases match TRBD2. The germline gives CDR1 MNHNY, CDR2 SVGAGI (reference sequence). The CDR3 contains 13 residues. The V gene end was trimmed by 6 bases and the J gene end by 0 bases; junction bases not matched to a gene: 0. The CDR3 coding sequence is TGTGCCAGCAGGACTAGCGGCTCCTACGAGCAGTACTTC. It yields the protein CASRTSGSYEQYF.

Details on this clone: At one of its ends the junction is not consistent with the germline gene, which may arise from a read error. This sample also contains other DNA sequences that code for the same CDR3. V and J are TRBV6-5 and TRBJ2-2; TRBD2 agrees at 10 bases. The CDR3 sequence is 16 residues long. Germline CDR1 MNHEY, CDR2 SVGAGI. DNA of the CDR3: TGTGCAAGCAGTTGGACTCTAGCGGGAGTGGGCGGGGAGCTGTTTTTT. Translated, it gives CASSWTLAGVGGELFF.

Concerning this clone: Other nucleotide sequences from this sample produce the same CDR3. This chain joins TRBV5-1 and TRBJ2-6, with unresolved D. The CDR3 runs to 15 residues. Germline V gene data show CDR1 as SGHRS and CDR2 as YFSETQ. Trimming left V 1 base short and J 0 bases short, with 5 bases between. CDR3: CASSLSGSGANVLTF. The CDR3 bases are TGCGCCAGCAGCTTGTCTGGCTCTGGGGCCAACGTCCTGACTTTC.

J is TRBJ1-2 and V is TRBV28; 8 nucleotides match TRBD1. This CDR3 contains 15 residues. V lost 0 bases to trimming and J lost 7 bases; unmatched junction nucleotides: 7. The germline CDR1 and CDR2 sequences are MDHEN and SYDVKM. The CDR3 DNA follows: TGTGCCAGCAGTTTATGGTTGGGACAGGTGGGTGGCTACACCTTC. Its translation: CASSLWLGQVGGYTF.

This clone appeared once. The rearrangement uses TRBV7-9 and TRBJ2-7; D remains unclear. The CDR3 totals 12 residues. Germline loops: CDR1 SEHNR, CDR2 FQNEAQ (reference sequence). The ends were cut back, 0 bases at V and 6 bases at J, with 6 bases in the middle. The CDR3 sequence is CASSLAVSEQYF. For the CDR3, the DNA is TGTGCCAGCAGCTTAGCAGTCTCCGAGCAGTACTTC.

CDR3 protein: CASSRTSGAYEQYF. The CDR3 DNA follows: TGTGCCAGTAGTAGGACTAGCGGAGCCTACGAGCAGTACTTC. This chain links TRBV19 with TRBJ2-7, with 10 nucleotides matching TRBD2. The CDR3 runs to 14 residues. With V trimmed by 4 bases and J by 2 bases, 2 bases remained unmatched. Looked up from germline, CDR1 is LNHDA and CDR2 is SQIVND (reference sequence).

Points on this clone: Other DNA sequences in the same sample also yield this CDR3. V usage is TRBV12-5 and J usage is TRBJ2-1; D unclear. Germline V CDR1 and CDR2: LGHNT, FRNRAP. Trimming took off 5 bases at V and 10 bases at J, with 9 bases between the two ends. The CDR3 is 11 amino acids. The chain's CDR3 is CASGLGREQFF. For the CDR3, the DNA is TGTGCTAGTGGTCTCGGACGGGAGCAGTTCTTC. Based on the CDR3 plus reference TRBV12-5 and TRBJ2-1, the full variable domain is DARVTQTPRHKVTEMGQEVTMRCQPILGHNTVFWYRQTMMQGLELLAYFRNRAPLDDSGMPKDRFSAEMPDATLATLKIQPSEPRDSAVYFCASGLGREQFFGPGTRLTVL.

Comments on this clone: Other DNA sequences in this specimen translate into the identical CDR3. This rearrangement joins TRBV5-1 to TRBJ2-5, with D maybe TRBD1 (5 bases). Between the trimmed V and J ends, which lost 0 bases and 1 base, there was a span of 7 bases. The germline CDR1 and CDR2 sequences are SGHRS and YFSETQ. This CDR3 region has 14 residues. The CDR3 loop is CASSLEGRQETQYF. CDR3 nucleotide sequence: TGCGCCAGCAGCTTGGAGGGGCGCCAAGAGACCCAGTACTTC.

The rearrangement uses TRBV14 and TRBJ1-6; D call uncertain. V was shortened by 4 bases and J by 10 bases, with 8 bases between the two germline ends. Germline V lookup: CDR1 SGHDN, CDR2 FVKESK. The CDR3 contains 12 residues. In nucleotides, the CDR3 is TGTGCCAGCAGCCCTTCCGGGTCACCCCTCCACTTT. Translation: CASSPSGSPLHF.

The chain uses TRBV28 and TRBJ2-1, with 15 bases identical to TRBD2. The CDR3 is 14 residues long. Germline V gives CDR1 MDHEN, CDR2 SYDVKM. V trimming: 6 bases; J trimming: 10 bases; junction bases outside the gene matches: 4. The DNA for the CDR3 is TGTGCCAGCAGGACGGGACTAGCGGGAGGCGAGCAGTTCTTC. It specifies CASRTGLAGGEQFF.

This chain uses TRBV28 with TRBJ1-5, with D tentatively TRBD1 (6 bases). Trimming removed 2 bases from V and 7 bases from J, with 12 bases in between. The germline V gene has CDR1 MDHEN and CDR2 SYDVKM. The CDR3 length is 14 residues. For the CDR3, the DNA is TGTGCCAGCAGTTTACCGGGGAGGGGGCAGCCCCAGCATTTT. Translated, it gives CASSLPGRGQPQHF.

V and J are TRBV5-1 and TRBJ2-2; 8 bases are a match to TRBD2. Germline V gene data show CDR1 as SGHRS and CDR2 as YFSETQ. The CDR3 is 17 amino acids. The junction had 7 bases not matched to a gene; V was cut back by 0 bases and J by 3 bases. CDR3 sequence: CASSLARGGFDTGELFF. CDR3 bases: TGCGCCAGCAGCTTGGCCCGGGGGGGCTTCGACACCGGGGAGCTGTTTTTT.

The V and J genes are TRBV7-2 and TRBJ1-1, with D possibly matching TRBD1 (6 bases). Germline CDR1 is SGHTA and CDR2 is FQGNSA. With 5 bases removed from V and 5 bases from J, the gap between germline ends came to 18 bases. The CDR3 extends over 15 amino acids. This CDR3 is CASSLQGTVGTEAFF. The DNA for the CDR3 is TGTGCCAGCAGCCTACAGGGCACCGTGGGTACTGAAGCTTTCTTT.